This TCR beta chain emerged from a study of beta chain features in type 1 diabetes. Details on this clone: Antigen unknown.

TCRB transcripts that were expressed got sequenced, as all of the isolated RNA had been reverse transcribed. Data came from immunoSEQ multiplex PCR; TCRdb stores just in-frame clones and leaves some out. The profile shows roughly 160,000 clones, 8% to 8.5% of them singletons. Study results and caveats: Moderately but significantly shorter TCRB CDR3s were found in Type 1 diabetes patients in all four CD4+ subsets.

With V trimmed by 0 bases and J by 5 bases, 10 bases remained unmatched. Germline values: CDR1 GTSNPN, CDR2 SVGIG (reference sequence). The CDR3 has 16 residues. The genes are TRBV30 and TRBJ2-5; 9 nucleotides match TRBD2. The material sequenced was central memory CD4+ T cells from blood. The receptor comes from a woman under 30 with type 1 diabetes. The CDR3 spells CAWSVRSSGRSETQYF. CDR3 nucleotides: TGTGCCTGGAGTGTACGGAGTAGCGGGAGATCTGAGACCCAGTACTTC. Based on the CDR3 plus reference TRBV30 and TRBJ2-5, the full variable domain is SQTIHQWPATLVQPVGSPLSLECTVEGTSNPNLYWYRQAAGRGLQLLFYSVGIGQISSEVPQNLSASRPQDRQFILSSKKLLLSDSGFYLCAWSVRSSGRSETQYFGPGTRLLVL.